This TCR beta chain was captured in a study of blood T cell repertoires in COVID-19 (TCRdb year 2020). About the full investigation: Collaborator samples came from the United States, Italy and Spain and covered acute and convalescent phases of COVID-19. The material from the prospective study consisted of cDNA or gDNA derived from T cells, B-cell-depleted T cells, or PBMCs. Subjects who had been exposed to COVID-19, were actively infected with it, or had recovered from it provided the deeply sampled blood TCRbeta repertoires that made up the dataset. A freely available public database, intended as a resource for researchers studying the immune response to SARS-CoV-2, is where the repertoires were released. The samples were drawn from two sources: the first 160 participants of the ongoing ImmuneRACE study, and 950 to 1,500 subjects contributed by 6 global collaborators. Sample metadata almost always included a de-identified subject ID, COVID-19 status, age in years and sex. Where available, HLA class I and class II types were obtained from metadata supplied by the sample provider rather than from assay-based typing.

General conclusions and limits of the study: How much clinical and demographic metadata was included differed by source and by participant, and the metadata was provided uncurated.

This clone was detected a few times. This receptor's antigen is unknown. The record has no base qualities; no much larger clone is one base away. V loses 0 bases at its end and J loses 3 bases; junction bases beyond the gene matches: 1. The CDR3 contains 15 residues, cysteine and phenylalanine counted. Kept here is only the CDR3 DNA, which spans 45 bases and is read in frame from base 1. CDR1 SGDLS and CDR2 YYNGEE were looked up in the germline V gene. Whole blood was collected in K2EDTA tubes by collaborating institutions according to the institutions' own protocols. For TCRbeta analysis, collaborator samples were shipped as frozen whole blood, as isolated PBMCs, or as DNA extracted from either sample type. TCRbeta CDR3 regions were amplified from genomic DNA using the immunoSEQ Assay, a bias-controlled multiplex PCR. The paper's data handling went like this. The number of nucleated cells in each sample was estimated by amplification of reference gene primers within the assay. Sequence reads were collapsed and filtered to measure the absolute abundance of every unique TCRbeta CDR3 rearrangement. For each sample, productive Simpson clonality was calculated as the square root of Simpson's diversity index over productive rearrangements. TCRdb mirrors the immuneACCESS table, restricted to in-frame sequences. Some clones are absent from its copies; in checked studies, under half trace to an unresolved V gene, and the reason for the others is unknown. That table gives V, J and clone size, and the DNA gave D and trimming. The sample profile shows 110,000 or so clones; about 85% of them were found once. Of the sample, around an eighth is held by the ten largest clones.

The chain is made from TRBV9 and TRBJ1-5; TRBD1 aligns with 9 central bases. Specimen: peripheral blood. The source is a human donor in a cohort sampled during active COVID-19. The CDR3 loop reads CASSVGQGDNQPQHF. DNA sequence: TGTGCCAGCAGCGTAGGACAGGGGGACAATCAGCCCCAGCATTTT.